This TCR beta chain was captured by sequencing in a study of Ad26.COV2.S vaccination and SARS-CoV-2 variants. As for the study in general: Ad26.COV2.S shots went into the muscle once or twice, 56 days apart.

CDR3 length equals 20 residues. Trimming took 0 bases from V and 4 from J; bases not matched to a gene: 21. Germline values: CDR1 SGHTA, CDR2 FQGNSA. TCRdb keeps only in-frame clones here, not all; method: immunoSEQ multiplex PCR. The table has about 350,000 clones, 86% seen once. The treatment denotes: some 19 received Ad26.COV2.S at low or high dose, single or two shots; several received placebo; per-sample allocation not given. Vaccine and placebo recipients were sampled on day 63 after the first injection. The TCR originated in a person between 18 and 65 years old who received the Ad26.COV2.S COVID-19 vaccine or a placebo. This chain joins TRBV7-2 and TRBJ2-7; TRBD2 matches 7 bases. Specimen: peripheral blood, collected in a trial of Ad26.COV2.S vaccine versus placebo. Here the CDR3 reads CASSLAFGPREAGSAYEQYF. DNA of the CDR3: TGTGCCAGCAGCTTAGCCTTCGGTCCCAGAGAAGCGGGATCGGCTTACGAGCAGTACTTC. The full variable domain, its missing parts supplied by reference TRBV7-2 and TRBJ2-7, is GAGVSQSPSNKVTEKGKDVELRCDPISGHTALYWYRQSLGQGLEFLIYFQGNSAPDKSGLPSDRFSAERTGGSVSTLTIQRTQQEDSAVYLCASSLAFGPREAGSAYEQYFGPGTRLTVT.